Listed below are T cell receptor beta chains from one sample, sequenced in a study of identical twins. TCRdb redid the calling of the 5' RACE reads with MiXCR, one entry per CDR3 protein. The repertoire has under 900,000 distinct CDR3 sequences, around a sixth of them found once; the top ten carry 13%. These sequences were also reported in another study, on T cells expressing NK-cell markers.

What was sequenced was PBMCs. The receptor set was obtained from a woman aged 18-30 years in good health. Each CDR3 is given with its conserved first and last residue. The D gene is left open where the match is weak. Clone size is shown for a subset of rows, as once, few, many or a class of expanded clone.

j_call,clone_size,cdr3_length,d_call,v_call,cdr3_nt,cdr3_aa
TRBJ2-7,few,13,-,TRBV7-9,TGTGCCAGCAGCCCGGACATCCTCTACGAGCAGTACTTC,CASSPDILYEQYF
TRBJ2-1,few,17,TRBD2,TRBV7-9,TGTGCCAGCAGCCCAACAGGACTAGCGGGGTTATACAATGAGCAGTTCTTC,CASSPTGLAGLYNEQFF
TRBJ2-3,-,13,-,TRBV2,TGTGCCAGCATTCAGGGGCTCGGAGATACGCAGTATTTT,CASIQGLGDTQYF
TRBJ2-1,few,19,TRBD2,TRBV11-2,TGTGCCAGCAGCTCGGGACTAGCGGGAGCGGGGGCTTCCTACAATGAGCAGTTCTTC,CASSSGLAGAGASYNEQFF
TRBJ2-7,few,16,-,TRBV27,TGTGCCAGCAGTTTATCCGTAGCATCGGTCCTCTACGAGCAGTACTTC,CASSLSVASVLYEQYF
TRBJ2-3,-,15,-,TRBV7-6,TGTGCCAGCAGCCGGACGGACGGCCCCACAGATACGCAGTATTTT,CASSRTDGPTDTQYF
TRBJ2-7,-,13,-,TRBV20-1,TGCAGTGCCCATTCCGCAGGGGTGCTCGAGCAGTACTTC,CSAHSAGVLEQYF
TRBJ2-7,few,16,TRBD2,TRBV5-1,TGCGCCAGCAGCTTGTTGGCTAGCGGGGGATTTCACGAGCAGTACTTC,CASSLLASGGFHEQYF
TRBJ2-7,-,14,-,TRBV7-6,TGTGCCAGCGGACCGACTAACAGGGCGCGAGAGCAGTACTTC,CASGPTNRAREQYF
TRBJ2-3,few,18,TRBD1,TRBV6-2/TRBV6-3,TGTGCCAGCAGTTACTCGACAGAGGGGGCCCTGAGCACAGATACGCAGTATTTT,CASSYSTEGALSTDTQYF
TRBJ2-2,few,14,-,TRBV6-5,TGTGCCAGCAGTTATCGAGGGGACACCGGGGAGCTGTTTTTT,CASSYRGDTGELFF
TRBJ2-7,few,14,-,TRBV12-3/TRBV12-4,TGTGCCAGCAGTGTTAATGGGATTCCATACGAGCAGTACTTC,CASSVNGIPYEQYF
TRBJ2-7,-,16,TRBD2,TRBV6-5,TGTGCCAGCAGTTACTTTAGGGGAACCGGCGGGGGAGAGCAGTACTTC,CASSYFRGTGGGEQYF
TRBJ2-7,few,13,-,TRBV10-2,TGCGCCAGCAGCCTCAACCTAGCCTACGAGCAGTACTTC,CASSLNLAYEQYF
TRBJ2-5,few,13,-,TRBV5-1,TGCGCCAGCAGTAGGGCGCGGGAAGAGACCCAGTACTTC,CASSRAREETQYF
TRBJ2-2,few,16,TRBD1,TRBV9,TGTGCCAGCAGCGCGAACCGGGACAGTAACACCGGGGAGCTGTTTTTT,CASSANRDSNTGELFF
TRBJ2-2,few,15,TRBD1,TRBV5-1,TGCGCCGCGAAACCCGGGACAGAGAACACCGGGGAGCTGTTTTTT,CAAKPGTENTGELFF